The 20 T cell receptor beta chains below come from one sample, sequenced in a study of technical replicates of blood from a handful of donors. Method: immunoSEQ multiplex PCR; TCRdb's copy keeps in-frame clones and lacks some. Here the sample spans about 62,000 clones, more than 70% being singletons. The sequencing sample was made of PBMCs. The receptors originated from a human donor in good health. Some clones in this sample may be carry-over from other donors' samples.

This sequence joins TRBV28 and TRBJ1-2; D is perhaps TRBD1 (6 bases). This CDR3 has 14 residues. Germline CDR1 reads MDHEN; CDR2 reads SYDVKM. Trimming left V 4 bases short and J 3 bases short, with 12 bases between. CDR3 protein: CASSSGGAYYGYTF. Here the CDR3 DNA reads TGTGCCAGCAGTTCCGGGGGGGCGTACTATGGCTACACCTTC.

The CDR3 loop is CASSSQGSGNTIYF. In DNA, the CDR3 is TGTGCCAGCAGTTCTCAGGGGTCTGGAAACACCATATATTTT. The chain carries TRBV28 and TRBJ1-3; D perhaps matches TRBD1 (6 bases). Germline CDR1 and CDR2: MDHEN and SYDVKM. The V end lost 4 bases, the J end lost 1 base, and 8 bases lay between the germline ends. This CDR3 is built from 14 residues.

This clone has only one observation. The chain links TRBV6-4 to TRBJ1-5, with D tentatively TRBD1 (5 bases). Germline V gene sequence: CDR1 MRHNA, CDR2 SNTAGT. With 2 bases removed from V and 10 bases from J, the gap between germline ends came to 12 bases. The CDR3 runs 13 residues. The CDR3 nucleotides are TGTGCCAGCAGTGACGGGAGGGGCACTCCCCAGCATTTT. It codes for CASSDGRGTPQHF.

The gene calls are TRBV16 and TRBJ2-7; 14 bases are a match to TRBD2. CDR1 KGHSY and CDR2 FQNENV come from the germline V gene. CDR3 length: 20 residues. The ends lost 1 base at V and 1 base at J; junction bases unmatched: 12. The CDR3 nucleotides are TGTGCCAGCAGCCAATTTTGGAGGACTAGCGGGAGGCCCCAATCCTACGAGCAGTACTTC. It yields the protein CASSQFWRTSGRPQSYEQYF.

CDR3 in DNA: TGTGCCAGCAGCTCTGGGTCGGGAGCGATTTACGAGCAGTACTTC. Its protein is CASSSGSGAIYEQYF. This chain uses TRBV7-2 with TRBJ2-7, with D possibly matching TRBD2 (6 bases). Germline loops: CDR1 SGHTA, CDR2 FQGNSA. This CDR3 comprises 15 residues. The germline V and J ends were trimmed by 4 bases and 4 bases, with 17 bases remaining between them.

In nucleotides, the CDR3 is TGTGCCAGCAGAAAGGAGAACTCTGGAAACACCATATATTTT. Amino acid sequence: CASRKENSGNTIYF. The gene calls are TRBV6-5 and TRBJ1-3; D unclear. The germline gives CDR1 MNHEY, CDR2 SVGAGI. V shed 6 bases and J shed 0 bases, with 9 bases lying between them. The CDR3 extends over 14 amino acids.

A few counts support this clone. The genes are TRBV19 and TRBJ2-2; 7 positions match TRBD1. Germline V gives CDR1 LNHDA, CDR2 SQIVND (reference sequence). Unmatched junction bases numbered 7, after V lost 5 bases and J lost 1 base. The length of the CDR3 is 16 residues. Written as DNA, the CDR3 is TGTGCCAGTAGTCACAGGGGTGGGATGAACACCGGGGAGCTGTTTTTT. Its translation: CASSHRGGMNTGELFF. The full variable domain, its missing parts supplied by reference TRBV19 and TRBJ2-2, is DGGITQSPKYLFRKEGQNVTLSCEQNLNHDAMYWYRQDPGQGLRLIYYSQIVNDFQKGDIAEGYSVSREKKESFPLTVTSAQKNPTAFYLCASSHRGGMNTGELFFGEGSRLTVL.

This chain links TRBV6-5 with TRBJ2-1, with D perhaps matching TRBD2 (5 bases). Trimming took 7 bases from V and 3 from J, leaving 16 bases between them. This CDR3 has 15 amino acids. The germline V gene encodes CDR1 MNHEY and CDR2 SVGAGI. The CDR3 is CASTKSSGFYNEQFF. The CDR3, as DNA: TGTGCCAGCACTAAGAGTTCGGGGTTCTACAATGAGCAGTTCTTC.

This clone has a handful of counts. The rearrangement uses TRBV5-8 and TRBJ1-5; no reliable D call. The CDR3 totals 13 residues. Trimming cost V 4 bases and J 7 bases, with 12 bases left between them. Per germline, CDR1 SGHTS and CDR2 YDEGEE. The CDR3 spells CASSLHREQPQHF. Written as DNA, the CDR3 is TGTGCCAGCAGCCTGCACCGGGAACAGCCCCAGCATTTT.

This clone was counted a single time. The J gene is TRBJ2-2, the V gene TRBV10-3; 10 bases agree with TRBD1. This CDR3 comprises 16 residues. Germline lookup yields CDR1 ENHRY and CDR2 SYGVKD. J was trimmed by 0 bases and V by 4 bases; bases with no gene match: 2. CDR3 nucleotides: TGTGCCATCAGTGGGGGACAGGGGACGAACACCGGGGAGCTGTTTTTT. Protein sequence: CAISGGQGTNTGELFF.

The J gene is TRBJ1-1, the V gene TRBV7-8; a weak D match, TRBD1 (6 bases). The germline V and J ends were trimmed by 0 bases and 0 bases, with 11 bases remaining between them. The CDR3 covers 16 residues. In germline, CDR1 is SGHVS, CDR2 FQNEAQ. The CDR3 DNA reads as TGTGCCAGCAGCTTAGCGCTAGGGGGGGTGAACACTGAAGCTTTCTTT. Its translation is CASSLALGGVNTEAFF. The full variable domain, its missing parts supplied by reference TRBV7-8 and TRBJ1-1, is GAGVSQSPRYKVAKRGQDVALRCDPISGHVSLFWYQQALGQGPEFLTYFQNEAQLDKSGLPSDRFFAERPEGSVSTLKIQRTQQEDSAVYLCASSLALGGVNTEAFFGQGTRLTVV.

The chain couples TRBV7-3 to TRBJ2-1; possibly TRBD1 for D (6 bases). Germline CDR1 is SGHTA and CDR2 is FQGTGA. This CDR3 region has 18 residues. Trimming took off 2 bases at V and 7 bases at J, with 24 bases between the two ends. The CDR3 coding sequence is TGTGCCAGCAGCTTAGGTTCTAGCCGCCAGTTGAGGGGGAATGAGCAGTTCTTC. Its translation: CASSLGSSRQLRGNEQFF. The complete variable domain, with remaining parts taken from reference TRBV7-3 and TRBJ2-1, reads GAGVSQTPSNKVTEKGKYVELRCDPISGHTALYWYRQSLGQGPEFLIYFQGTGAADDSGLPNDRFFAVRPEGSVSTLKIQRTERGDSAVYLCASSLGSSRQLRGNEQFFGPGTRLTVL.

The V gene is TRBV4-3, the J gene TRBJ2-7; D unclear. Germline CDR1 is LGHNA and CDR2 is YSLEER. V was trimmed by 0 bases and J by 1 base, leaving 13 bases between them. This CDR3 is built from 16 residues. The CDR3 reads CASSQDFDAGSYEQYF. The CDR3 nucleotides read TGCGCCAGCAGCCAAGACTTCGACGCCGGGTCCTACGAGCAGTACTTC.

The CDR3 nucleotides are TGTGCCAGCAGCTTACTAGCGGGGGGCCCCTACGAGCAGTACTTC. It translates to CASSLLAGGPYEQYF. The chain links TRBV7-9 to TRBJ2-7, with 11 positions matching TRBD2. CDR3 length equals 15 residues. The germline gives CDR1 SEHNR, CDR2 FQNEAQ (reference sequence). Trimming took 2 bases from V and 2 from J; bases not matched to a gene: 2.

This clone was picked up one time. The V and J genes are TRBV9 and TRBJ2-7; the match to TRBD2 covers 10 bases. Looked up from germline, CDR1 is SGDLS and CDR2 is YYNGEE. This CDR3 comprises 15 residues. Unmatched junction bases numbered 2, after V lost 0 bases and J lost 2 bases. The CDR3 protein is CASSVEAGGPYEQYF. DNA for the CDR3: TGTGCCAGCAGCGTAGAAGCGGGAGGGCCCTACGAGCAGTACTTC.

The chain recombines TRBV5-4 with TRBJ2-2; possible D gene TRBD1, 6 bases. This CDR3 spans 15 amino acids. The germline V and J ends were trimmed by 4 bases and 1 base, with 11 bases remaining between them. Germline-derived CDR1 and CDR2 are SGHNT and YYREEE (reference sequence). Here the CDR3 DNA reads TGTGCCAGCAGCACCCAGGGGTGGAACACCGGGGAGCTGTTTTTT. Amino acids: CASSTQGWNTGELFF.

Note on this clone: The germline gene is not matched at one end of the junction; a read error may be the cause. The chain carries TRBV18 and TRBJ2-2, with 12 positions matching TRBD2. Germline CDR1 reads KGHSH; CDR2 reads LQKENI. This CDR3 is 17 amino acids long. Here the CDR3 DNA reads TGTGCCAGCTTACCACCCGGACTAGCGGGACACTCCCGGGAGCTGTTTTTT. Translated, it gives CASLPPGLAGHSRELFF.

This clone was observed a single time. This rearrangement joins TRBV15 to TRBJ2-6; D is unclear. The CDR3 length is 16 residues. CDR1 is LNHNV, CDR2 YYDKDF, per germline (reference sequence). V gave up 0 bases and J gave up 0 bases, with 6 bases separating them. This CDR3 reads CATSRDPFSGANVLTF. The DNA of the CDR3 is TGTGCCACCAGCAGAGATCCGTTCTCTGGGGCCAACGTCCTGACTTTC.

The V call is TRBV28, the J call TRBJ2-7, with D perhaps matching TRBD2 (7 bases). The length of the CDR3 is 14 residues. The germline V gene has CDR1 MDHEN and CDR2 SYDVKM. Trimming pared 6 bases from V and 0 bases from J, leaving 12 bases between. The CDR3 bases are TGTGCCAGCAGGGAAGGGGGGGCCTCCTACGAGCAGTACTTC. Residues: CASREGGASYEQYF.

This clone appeared a single time. In the same sample, other DNA sequences code for this CDR3. The chain couples TRBV29-1 to TRBJ1-1, with D perhaps matching TRBD1 (5 bases). V was cut by 4 bases and J by 1 base, with 10 bases left in between. CDR3 length: 13 residues. Germline V lookup: CDR1 SQVTM, CDR2 ANQGSEA. This CDR3 is CSVGQGANTEAFF. The CDR3 nucleotides read TGCAGCGTTGGTCAAGGGGCGAACACTGAAGCTTTCTTT.